Below are 9 T cell receptor beta chains sequenced from a single sample in a study of T cells in Graves' hyperthyroidism and ophthalmopathy. Amplified TCR beta CDR3 regions came from RNA transcripts. During a first-round RT-PCR of the TCR CDR3, the HTBI primer set was used. TCRdb recomputed calls from the multiplex PCR reads with MiXCR, one row per CDR3 protein. The table lists almost 600,000 distinct CDR3 sequences, 46% of them singletons. The sequenced material came from peripheral blood or thyroid tissue (not recorded which). Receptor source: a woman aged 18-30 years with Graves' hyperthyroidism.

V is TRBV6-5 and J is TRBJ1-5, with 9 positions matching TRBD1. There are 16 residues in the CDR3. Germline V gives CDR1 MNHEY, CDR2 SVGAGI. Trimming took 8 bases from V and 0 from J; bases not matched to a gene: 8. The chain's CDR3 is CASSPGTGRSNQPQHF. CDR3 DNA sequence: TGTGCCAGCTCACCGGGGACAGGGCGTAGCAATCAGCCCCAGCATTTT.

The chain links TRBV20-1 to TRBJ1-2; TRBD1 agrees at 8 bases. The CDR3 consists of 14 residues. CDR1 is DFQATT, CDR2 SNEGSKA, per germline (reference sequence). V was pared by 6 bases and J by 7 bases, with 13 bases of the junction left unmatched. CDR3 sequence: CSASPDRGLGGYTF. The CDR3 DNA reads TGCAGTGCGTCCCCAGACAGGGGCTTAGGTGGCTACACCTTC.

This chain joins TRBV29-1 and TRBJ2-6; D remains ambiguous. The CDR3 has 12 amino acids. CDR1 and CDR2 (germline): SQVTM, ANQGSEA. Here the CDR3 DNA reads TGCAGTTTGGGGTCTGGGGCCAACGTCCTGACTTTC. It translates to CSLGSGANVLTF.

The J gene is TRBJ2-5, the V gene TRBV2, with 9 bases aligning to TRBD1. CDR1 is SNHLY, CDR2 FYNNEI, per germline. The V segment lost 8 bases and the J segment 0 bases; nucleotides outside the gene matches: 7. This CDR3 region has 15 residues. CDR3 coding DNA: TGTGCCAGCGTAGAACAGGGGGCGTACCAAGAGACCCAGTACTTC. The encoded protein is CASVEQGAYQETQYF.

V is TRBV10-3 and J is TRBJ2-1; a weak D match, TRBD2 (6 bases). Germline loops: CDR1 ENHRY, CDR2 SYGVKD. V was cut by 0 bases and J by 2 bases, with 14 bases left in between. The CDR3 is 17 amino acids. DNA of the CDR3: TGTGCCATCAGTGAGTCACGGTTAGCGGACCCCTACAATGAGCAGTTCTTC. Translation gives CAISESRLADPYNEQFF.

Details on this clonotype: With a much larger clone just one base away, this may be a read error. This chain joins TRBV6-2 or TRBV6-3 and TRBJ1-3; TRBD1 might be the D (5 bases). The V gene's germline CDR1 is MNHEY and CDR2 SVGEGT. The CDR3 totals 15 residues. V gave up 7 bases and J gave up 2 bases, with 15 bases separating them. CDR3 in amino acids: CASTDSSRPGNTIYF. The CDR3 DNA follows: TGTGCCAGCACCGACAGCAGCCGCCCTGGAAACACCATATATTTT.

The table lists this clonotype with a count of one. The chain couples TRBV2 to TRBJ1-1, with 10 bases identical to TRBD1. CDR1 is SNHLY and CDR2 is FYNNEI in the germline V gene. J gave up 8 bases and V 2 bases, and 14 bases lay outside the gene matches. The CDR3 totals 17 residues. CDR3 sequence reads: CASSESGGQGSRTEAFF. The DNA for the CDR3 is TGTGCCAGCAGTGAATCGGGGGGACAGGGGTCGAGGACGGAAGCTTTCTTT. The full variable domain, in which reference TRBV2 and TRBJ1-1 provide the parts outside the CDR3, is EPEVTQTPSHQVTQMGQEVILRCVPISNHLYFYWYRQILGQKVEFLVSFYNNEISEKSEIFDDQFSVERPDGSNFTLKIRSTKLEDSAMYFCASSESGGQGSRTEAFFGQGTRLTVV.

In its sample, this clonotype was seen many times. The rearrangement uses TRBV5-8 and TRBJ2-2, with 11 bases aligning to TRBD1. This CDR3 comprises 17 residues. V gave up 4 bases and J gave up 4 bases; unmatched junction bases: 9. Germline CDR1 is SGHTS and CDR2 is YDEGEE. The CDR3 region is CASSPSRDRGTTGELFF. The CDR3 coding sequence is TGTGCCAGCAGCCCCAGCCGGGACAGGGGGACCACCGGGGAGCTGTTTTTT.

This clonotype showed up many times. CDR3 residues: CSARERSNQPQHF. For the CDR3, the DNA is TGCAGTGCTAGAGAACGGAGCAATCAGCCCCAGCATTTT. V is TRBV20-1 and J is TRBJ1-5; no reliable D call. Germline assignment: CDR1 DFQATT and CDR2 SNEGSKA (reference sequence). Deletions cut 0 bases from V and 1 base from J, with 4 bases between. The CDR3 runs 13 residues.